Listed below are T cell receptor beta chains from one sample, sequenced in a study of beta chain features in type 1 diabetes. The assay was immunoSEQ multiplex PCR, and TCRdb's table has in-frame clones only and misses some. Among about 660,000 clones, over 11% were seen once, and the ten largest hold roughly 0.04%. The sequenced sample was naive CD4+ T cells from blood. These receptors were taken from a man younger than 35 with type 1 diabetes. CDR3s include the opening cysteine and the closing phenylalanine or tryptophan. Each record gives: CDR3 protein, CDR3 DNA, J gene, D gene, clone size, V gene. D genes are given only for firm matches. The size of a clone is reported for some rows only, either as once, few or many, or as a class for expanded clones.

CDR3aa: CASSSRPMTSGRVADTQYF; CDR3nt: TGTGCCAGCAGTTCTAGGCCCATGACTAGCGGGAGGGTCGCAGATACGCAGTATTTT; j_gene: TRBJ2-3; d_gene: TRBD2; abundance: -; v_gene: TRBV27
CDR3aa: CASSTQWTGPDTEAFF; CDR3nt: TGTGCCAGCAGCACCCAATGGACAGGGCCCGACACTGAAGCTTTCTTT; j_gene: TRBJ1-1; d_gene: TRBD1; abundance: few; v_gene: TRBV7-9
CDR3aa: CASSETYEQYF; CDR3nt: TGCGCCAGCAGCGAAACCTACGAGCAGTACTTC; j_gene: TRBJ2-7; d_gene: -; abundance: few; v_gene: TRBV5-1
CDR3aa: CASSVAISQAWGAGELFF; CDR3nt: TGTGCCAGCAGCGTAGCCATCTCCCAAGCGTGGGGGGCCGGGGAGCTGTTTTTT; j_gene: TRBJ2-2; d_gene: -; abundance: few; v_gene: TRBV9
CDR3aa: CASSLAPAGELFF; CDR3nt: TGTGCCAGCAGCCTCGCCCCGGCCGGGGAGCTGTTTTTT; j_gene: TRBJ2-2; d_gene: -; abundance: few; v_gene: TRBV7-2
CDR3aa: CASSSYRGTSYNEQFF; CDR3nt: TGTGCCAGCAGCTCTTATCGGGGTACCTCCTACAATGAGCAGTTCTTC; j_gene: TRBJ2-1; d_gene: -; abundance: few; v_gene: TRBV11-2
CDR3aa: CASMDSRTGGYEQYF; CDR3nt: TGTGCCAGCATGGACTCTAGGACAGGGGGCTACGAGCAGTACTTC; j_gene: TRBJ2-7; d_gene: TRBD1; abundance: few; v_gene: TRBV25-1
CDR3aa: CASSAPGTGGVRETQYF; CDR3nt: TGTGCCAGCAGCGCCCCCGGGACAGGGGGCGTGAGGGAGACCCAGTACTTC; j_gene: TRBJ2-5; d_gene: TRBD1; abundance: few; v_gene: TRBV5-6
CDR3aa: CASTLDLNRHGYTF; CDR3nt: TGTGCCAGCACCCTAGACCTAAACCGCCATGGCTACACCTTC; j_gene: TRBJ1-2; d_gene: -; abundance: -; v_gene: TRBV7-9
CDR3aa: CASSFRQITDTQYF; CDR3nt: TGTGCCAGCAGCTTCCGACAGATCACAGATACGCAGTATTTT; j_gene: TRBJ2-3; d_gene: -; abundance: few; v_gene: TRBV13
CDR3aa: CAIRPGQGRTGELFF; CDR3nt: TGTGCCATCAGACCGGGACAGGGGCGCACCGGGGAGCTGTTTTTT; j_gene: TRBJ2-2; d_gene: TRBD1; abundance: few; v_gene: TRBV10-3
CDR3aa: CATQWGLNTEAFF; CDR3nt: TGTGCCACCCAATGGGGATTGAACACTGAAGCTTTCTTT; j_gene: TRBJ1-1; d_gene: -; abundance: few; v_gene: TRBV7-9
CDR3aa: CSAALASNEQYF; CDR3nt: TGCAGCGCAGCACTAGCGTCGAACGAGCAGTACTTC; j_gene: TRBJ2-7; d_gene: TRBD2; abundance: few; v_gene: TRBV29-1
CDR3aa: CATSRDPNQETQYF; CDR3nt: TGTGCCACCAGCAGAGATCCGAACCAAGAGACCCAGTACTTC; j_gene: TRBJ2-5; d_gene: -; abundance: -; v_gene: TRBV15
CDR3aa: CASSSVPAYEQYF; CDR3nt: TGTGCCAGCAGTTCCGTGCCCGCCTACGAGCAGTACTTC; j_gene: TRBJ2-7; d_gene: -; abundance: few; v_gene: TRBV6-6
CDR3aa: CASSQRGLANEKLFF; CDR3nt: TGCGCCAGCAGCCAAAGAGGGTTGGCTAATGAAAAACTGTTTTTT; j_gene: TRBJ1-4; d_gene: -; abundance: -; v_gene: TRBV4-3
CDR3aa: CSAEGLGNTEAFF; CDR3nt: TGCAGCGCTGAGGGACTAGGGAACACTGAAGCTTTCTTT; j_gene: TRBJ1-1; d_gene: -; abundance: -; v_gene: TRBV29-1
CDR3aa: CAISESEGEAFF; CDR3nt: TGTGCCATCAGTGAGTCGGAGGGTGAAGCTTTCTTT; j_gene: TRBJ1-1; d_gene: -; abundance: few; v_gene: TRBV10-3
CDR3aa: CASSWAGPPDTQYF; CDR3nt: TGCGCCAGCAGCTGGGCAGGTCCCCCAGATACGCAGTATTTT; j_gene: TRBJ2-3; d_gene: -; abundance: -; v_gene: TRBV5-1
CDR3aa: CASSFRRVYTGELFF; CDR3nt: TGTGCCAGCAGCTTTCGGAGGGTATACACCGGGGAGCTGTTTTTT; j_gene: TRBJ2-2; d_gene: -; abundance: few; v_gene: TRBV11-2
CDR3aa: CASSVGFQRGSWNEQFF; CDR3nt: TGTGCCAGCAGCGTAGGGTTTCAGCGGGGATCGTGGAATGAGCAGTTCTTC; j_gene: TRBJ2-1; d_gene: TRBD2; abundance: few; v_gene: TRBV9
CDR3aa: CASTSYRVGNTEAFF; CDR3nt: TGTGCCAGCACCTCCTACAGGGTTGGTAACACTGAAGCTTTCTTT; j_gene: TRBJ1-1; d_gene: -; abundance: few; v_gene: TRBV27
CDR3aa: CASSQEGDPMGSEQFF; CDR3nt: TGCGCCAGCAGCCAAGAAGGGGATCCTATGGGCTCTGAGCAGTTCTTC; j_gene: TRBJ2-1; d_gene: -; abundance: -; v_gene: TRBV4-3
CDR3aa: CASSVRLAGGDTQYF; CDR3nt: TGTGCCAGCAGCGTGAGGCTAGCGGGAGGGGATACGCAGTATTTT; j_gene: TRBJ2-3; d_gene: TRBD2; abundance: -; v_gene: TRBV9
CDR3aa: CSVGDGTDYGYTF; CDR3nt: TGCAGCGTTGGCGATGGGACGGACTATGGCTACACCTTC; j_gene: TRBJ1-2; d_gene: -; abundance: few; v_gene: TRBV29-1
CDR3aa: CATTSSNQETQYF; CDR3nt: TGTGCCACCACCTCCTCCAACCAAGAGACCCAGTACTTC; j_gene: TRBJ2-5; d_gene: -; abundance: -; v_gene: TRBV5-8
CDR3aa: CAWSRIEETQYF; CDR3nt: TGTGCCTGGAGTCGGATTGAAGAGACCCAGTACTTC; j_gene: TRBJ2-5; d_gene: -; abundance: once; v_gene: TRBV30
CDR3aa: CSAIRTGIEYF; CDR3nt: TGCAGTGCCATCAGGACAGGGATCGAGTACTTC; j_gene: TRBJ2-5; d_gene: TRBD1; abundance: few; v_gene: TRBV20-1
CDR3aa: CASSRDGRGREPQHF; CDR3nt: TGTGCCAGCAGCCGGGACGGTCGAGGCCGAGAGCCCCAGCATTTT; j_gene: TRBJ1-5; d_gene: -; abundance: few; v_gene: TRBV28
CDR3aa: CASSLWTSGSNTGELFF; CDR3nt: TGTGCCAGCAGTTTATGGACTAGCGGGTCGAACACCGGGGAGCTGTTTTTT; j_gene: TRBJ2-2; d_gene: TRBD2; abundance: -; v_gene: TRBV27
CDR3aa: CASSEQTYNSPLHF; CDR3nt: TGTGCCAGCAGTGAACAGACCTATAATTCACCCCTCCACTTT; j_gene: TRBJ1-6; d_gene: -; abundance: few; v_gene: TRBV2
CDR3aa: CASSPGQVQETQYF; CDR3nt: TGTGCCAGCAGCCCGGGACAGGTGCAAGAGACCCAGTACTTC; j_gene: TRBJ2-5; d_gene: TRBD1; abundance: -; v_gene: TRBV11-2
CDR3aa: CASSQGARAGANVLTF; CDR3nt: TGTGCCAGCAGCCAAGGGGCGCGGGCTGGGGCCAACGTCCTGACTTTC; j_gene: TRBJ2-6; d_gene: -; abundance: -; v_gene: TRBV4-2
CDR3aa: CASRQEAEQYF; CDR3nt: TGCGCCAGCAGACAAGAGGCCGAGCAGTACTTC; j_gene: TRBJ2-7; d_gene: -; abundance: -; v_gene: TRBV5-1
CDR3aa: CASSLGAANTEAFF; CDR3nt: TGCGCCAGCAGCTTGGGTGCAGCGAACACTGAAGCTTTCTTT; j_gene: TRBJ1-1; d_gene: -; abundance: few; v_gene: TRBV5-1
CDR3aa: CASSLGRGRSGQPQHF; CDR3nt: TGTGCCAGCTCACTCGGCAGGGGGCGGTCTGGGCAGCCCCAGCATTTT; j_gene: TRBJ1-5; d_gene: TRBD1; abundance: -; v_gene: TRBV18
CDR3aa: CASSQNRGNTGELFF; CDR3nt: TGTGCCAGCAGTCAAAACAGGGGGAACACCGGGGAGCTGTTTTTT; j_gene: TRBJ2-2; d_gene: TRBD1; abundance: -; v_gene: TRBV7-2